Included here is one T cell receptor beta chain sequence, with context. The method was immunoSEQ multiplex PCR; TCRdb's version includes in-frame clones alone and lacks a portion of them. The data contain 88,000 or so clones, less than 90% of them singletons. This sample was taken from a study of blood T cell repertoires in COVID-19. The sequence came from a man in his sixties with acute or convalescent COVID-19. The sample taken for sequencing was peripheral blood.

The DNA for the CDR3 is TGTGCCAGCAGTTACGCAGGGGGCTCCGGAAACACCATATATTTT. Translating it yields CASSYAGGSGNTIYF. The chain employs TRBV6-5 and TRBJ1-3; TRBD1 aligns across 8 bases. This CDR3 comprises 15 residues. V dropped 2 bases and J dropped 4; count of bases not matched to a gene: 4. Germline loops: CDR1 MNHEY, CDR2 SVGAGI.